This T cell receptor (beta chain) is from a study of metastatic and nonmetastatic thyroid tumors. Study summary: Samples came from malignant and benign thyroid patients, and repertoires were compared across blood and tumor or nodule tissue.

Deletions cut 7 bases from V and 1 base from J, with 23 bases between. The CDR3 covers 17 residues. The V gene's germline CDR1 is MDHEN and CDR2 SYDVKM. Concerning this clone: Antigen: not known.

TCRdb used MiXCR to call clones anew from the PCR reads. The top ten hold about 25% of the sample, which has approximately 24,000 clones, 20% seen once. All patients were untreated before thyroid surgery. Study observations and caveats: TCR beta diversity was reportedly significantly higher in malignant thyroid tumors than benign nodules, in blood and tumor.

The receptor was derived from a male donor with papillary thyroid cancer or a benign thyroid nodule (not recorded which). Some clones in this sample may be carry-over from other donors' samples. The sequenced material came from blood. The rearrangement links TRBV28 to TRBJ2-7, with unresolved D. DNA of the CDR3: TGTGCCAGCAATTTTCCCATCACGCAGGTCCTATCCTACGAGCAGTACTTC. As protein: CASNFPITQVLSYEQYF.